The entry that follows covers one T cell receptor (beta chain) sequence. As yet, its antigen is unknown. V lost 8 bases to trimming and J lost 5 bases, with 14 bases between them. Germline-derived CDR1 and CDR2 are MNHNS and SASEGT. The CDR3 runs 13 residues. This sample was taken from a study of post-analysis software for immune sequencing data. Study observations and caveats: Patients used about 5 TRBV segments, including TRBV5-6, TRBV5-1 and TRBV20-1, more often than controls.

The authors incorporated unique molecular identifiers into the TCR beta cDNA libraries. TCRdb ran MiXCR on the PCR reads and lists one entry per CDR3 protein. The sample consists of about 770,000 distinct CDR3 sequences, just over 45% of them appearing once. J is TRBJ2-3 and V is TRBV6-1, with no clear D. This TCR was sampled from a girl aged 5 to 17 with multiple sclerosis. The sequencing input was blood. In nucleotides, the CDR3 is TGTGCCAGCGGGCCTCTCTTTGAAGATACGCAGTATTTT. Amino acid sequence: CASGPLFEDTQYF.